The 25 T cell receptor beta chains presented below share a single source sample, sequenced in a study of neoadjuvant anti-PD-1 for oral cavity cancer. As to time point: after neoadjuvant nivolumab, at surgical resection. The protocol was immunoSEQ multiplex PCR, while the TCRdb copy is restricted to in-frame clones and leaves out a portion. The data hold roughly 15,000 clones, with under 85% observed a single time. The sequences come from PBMCs, collected after nivolumab (anti-PD-1) treatment. Source of these receptors: a person aged 35-79 years with oral cavity squamous cell carcinoma.

This chain joins TRBV7-2 and TRBJ2-5, with 9 positions matching TRBD2. The CDR3 extends over 14 amino acids. The trim removed 4 bases at V and 3 bases at J, leaving 3 bases unmatched. Germline CDR1 reads SGHTA; CDR2 reads FQGNSA. The CDR3 DNA sequence: TGTGCCAGCAGCTCCTCTAGCGGGAAAGAGACCCAGTACTTC. It codes for CASSSSSGKETQYF.

The chain links TRBV11-2 to TRBJ1-4, with D perhaps matching TRBD1 (5 bases). The CDR3 is 15 amino acids. The germline CDR1 and CDR2 sequences are SGHAT and FQNNGV. V was cut by 5 bases and J by 0 bases, with 10 bases left in between. CDR3 in DNA: TGTGCCAGCAGCCCAGGACAAGCAACTAATGAAAAACTGTTTTTT. As protein: CASSPGQATNEKLFF.

CDR3 region: CASSSRDLTDTQYF. In DNA form, the CDR3 reads TGTGCCAGCAGCTCCCGGGACCTCACAGATACGCAGTATTTT. This rearrangement joins TRBV7-3 to TRBJ2-3; either TRBD1 or TRBD2 may fit D (5 bases each). Germline V gene sequence: CDR1 SGHTA, CDR2 FQGTGA. Trimming pared 4 bases from V and 2 bases from J, leaving 10 bases between. CDR3 length equals 14 residues.

A single count supports this clone. V gene TRBV6-1 combines with J gene TRBJ1-2; 9 nucleotides agree with TRBD1. Germline V gives CDR1 MNHNS, CDR2 SASEGT. This CDR3 region has 12 residues. The V segment lost 11 bases and the J segment 8 bases; nucleotides outside the gene matches: 9. The CDR3, as DNA: TGTGCCGGAGGACAGGGGACTTCGGGCTACACCTTC. Its protein product is CAGGQGTSGYTF.

This chain connects TRBV6-1 to TRBJ2-3; no firm D call. Per germline, CDR1 MNHNS and CDR2 SASEGT. Deletions cut 4 bases from V and 4 bases from J, with 9 bases between. This CDR3 has 13 amino acids. This CDR3 reads CASSGGGPDTQYF. Here the CDR3 DNA reads TGTGCCAGCAGTGGAGGTGGGCCAGATACGCAGTATTTT.

This clone was detected a few times. The chain couples TRBV29-1 to TRBJ1-2; no definite D call. Germline V gene sequence: CDR1 SQVTM, CDR2 ANQGSEA. V lost 2 bases, J lost 2 bases, and 6 bases lay in between. The CDR3 is 12 residues long. CDR3 region: CSVERGNYGYTF. CDR3 sequence (DNA): TGCAGCGTTGAACGGGGAAACTATGGCTACACCTTC.

The chain employs TRBV5-1 and TRBJ1-5; D is perhaps TRBD1 (5 bases). CDR1 is SGHRS, CDR2 YFSETQ, per germline. V lost 0 bases and J 4 bases, leaving 5 bases between the germline ends. The CDR3 has 13 residues. CDR3 in amino acids: CASSLGQNQPQHF. The CDR3 DNA reads as TGCGCCAGCAGCTTGGGACAGAATCAGCCCCAGCATTTT.

The rearrangement joins TRBV7-9 to TRBJ1-2, with a tentative D call TRBD1 (6 bases). The CDR3 has 14 amino acids. Germline V gives CDR1 SEHNR, CDR2 FQNEAQ (reference sequence). The germline V and J ends were trimmed by 3 bases and 7 bases, with 15 bases remaining between them. The CDR3 DNA is TGTGCCAGCAGCTTGATAAACAGGGAACTTGGCTACACCTTC. This translates into CASSLINRELGYTF.

The rearrangement links TRBV6-5 to TRBJ2-1; 9 bases are a match to TRBD2. The J segment lost 5 bases and the V segment lost 0 bases, leaving 5 bases of the junction unmatched. CDR3 size: 16 residues. The germline V gene has CDR1 MNHEY and CDR2 SVGAGI. In DNA, the CDR3 is TGTGCCAGCAGTTACTCTGGCGGGAGGGTAAACAATGAGCAGTTCTTC. Its protein is CASSYSGGRVNNEQFF.

This chain links TRBV11-2 with TRBJ2-7, with 9 nucleotides matching TRBD1. The germline V gene has CDR1 SGHAT and CDR2 FQNNGV. The CDR3 is made up of 14 amino acids. J was trimmed by 2 bases and V by 4 bases; bases with no gene match: 3. The CDR3 bases are TGTGCCAGCAGCTCCGGGACAGGGCCCTACGAGCAGTACTTC. This translates into CASSSGTGPYEQYF.

The rearrangement uses TRBV19 and TRBJ2-6; no clear D gene. Germline V gene sequence: CDR1 LNHDA, CDR2 SQIVND (reference sequence). This CDR3 has 13 residues. V was clipped by 8 bases and J by 0 bases, with 5 bases between them. The DNA for the CDR3 is TGTGCCAGTGAGACCTCTGGGGCCAACGTCCTGACTTTC. Its translation is CASETSGANVLTF.

This chain links TRBV2 with TRBJ2-3, with 8 bases fitting TRBD2. The CDR3 is 16 residues long. Unmatched junction bases numbered 7, after V lost 3 bases and J lost 2 bases. The V gene's germline CDR1 is SNHLY and CDR2 FYNNEI. The CDR3 DNA follows: TGTGCCAGCAGTGACCCCCCTAGCGGGTCCACAGATACGCAGTATTTT. Residues: CASSDPPSGSTDTQYF. The full variable domain, completed using reference TRBV2 and TRBJ2-3, is EPEVTQTPSHQVTQMGQEVILRCVPISNHLYFYWYRQILGQKVEFLVSFYNNEISEKSEIFDDQFSVERPDGSNFTLKIRSTKLEDSAMYFCASSDPPSGSTDTQYFGPGTRLTVL.

The chain joins TRBV19 to TRBJ2-5; 7 bases match TRBD1. The V gene's germline CDR1 is LNHDA and CDR2 SQIVND (reference sequence). This CDR3 has 13 amino acids. Germline trimming cut 10 bases from V and 2 bases from J; bases unmatched to any gene: 7. CDR3 in amino acids: CATGQTLQETQYF. CDR3 nucleotide sequence: TGTGCCACGGGACAGACCCTACAAGAGACCCAGTACTTC. The complete variable domain, with remaining parts taken from reference TRBV19 and TRBJ2-5, reads DGGITQSPKYLFRKEGQNVTLSCEQNLNHDAMYWYRQDPGQGLRLIYYSQIVNDFQKGDIAEGYSVSREKKESFPLTVTSAQKNPTAFYLCATGQTLQETQYFGPGTRLLVL.

The V and J genes are TRBV12-5 and TRBJ2-7; either TRBD1 or TRBD2 may fit D (6 bases each). Germline-derived CDR1 and CDR2 are LGHNT and FRNRAP. The ends were cut back, 0 bases at V and 0 bases at J, with 15 bases in the middle. This CDR3 is built from 17 residues. The DNA for the CDR3 is TGTGCTAGTGGTTTGGTCCCGATGAGGGGGGTCTCCTACGAGCAGTACTTC. Translated, it gives CASGLVPMRGVSYEQYF. The whole variable domain, remainder taken from reference TRBV12-5 and TRBJ2-7, is DARVTQTPRHKVTEMGQEVTMRCQPILGHNTVFWYRQTMMQGLELLAYFRNRAPLDDSGMPKDRFSAEMPDATLATLKIQPSEPRDSAVYFCASGLVPMRGVSYEQYFGPGTRLTVT.

In its sample, this clone was seen once. The chain combines TRBV29-1 with TRBJ2-2, with D hard to call. Germline V lookup: CDR1 SQVTM, CDR2 ANQGSEA. Trimming shortened V by 0 bases and J by 6 bases, and 2 bases separated the two germline ends. This CDR3 region has 11 residues. CDR3 bases: TGCAGCGTTGAAGAACCCGGGGAGCTGTTTTTT. Protein sequence: CSVEEPGELFF.

This chain uses TRBV14 with TRBJ1-1; D gene unclear. The CDR3 spans 12 residues. The germline V and J ends were trimmed by 0 bases and 7 bases, with 6 bases remaining between them. CDR1 SGHDN and CDR2 FVKESK come from the germline V gene. The CDR3 region has the DNA TGTGCCAGCAGCCAAGATTGGAGTGAAGCTTTCTTT. It specifies CASSQDWSEAFF.

This clone occurred a few times. The rearrangement joins TRBV7-9 to TRBJ2-2; the match to TRBD1 covers 7 bases. CDR3 size: 14 residues. With V trimmed by 5 bases and J by 4 bases, 4 bases remained unmatched. Per the germline V gene, CDR1 is SEHNR and CDR2 is FQNEAQ (reference sequence). The CDR3 is CASSPTGVTGELFF. Here the CDR3 DNA reads TGTGCCAGCAGCCCTACAGGGGTCACCGGGGAGCTGTTTTTT.

CDR3 DNA sequence: TGTGCCAGTACTTGGGGCGGGAGCCGTAGCTCCTACAATGAGCAGTTCTTC. Residues: CASTWGGSRSSYNEQFF. The chain links TRBV19 to TRBJ2-1, with TRBD2 identical over 7 bases. The CDR3 is made up of 17 amino acids. V lost 7 bases and J lost 0; bases outside the gene matches: 12. Looked up from germline, CDR1 is LNHDA and CDR2 is SQIVND (reference sequence).

The V and J genes are TRBV29-1 and TRBJ2-2; no clear D. Deletions cut 6 bases from V and 0 bases from J, with 5 bases between. The CDR3 is 12 residues long. Germline CDR1 is SQVTM and CDR2 is ANQGSEA. The CDR3 nucleotides are TGCAGCGTGAGTCCGAACACCGGGGAGCTGTTTTTT. Residues: CSVSPNTGELFF.

The rearrangement joins TRBV2 to TRBJ1-5; D might be TRBD1 (5 bases). The CDR3 length is 15 residues. Trimming removed 4 bases from V and 6 bases from J, with 16 bases in between. Germline V gene lookup returns CDR1 SNHLY and CDR2 FYNNEI. The CDR3 DNA is TGTGCCAGCAGTGCCGTAGGGGCACTAGGTCAGCCCCAGCATTTT. Protein sequence: CASSAVGALGQPQHF.

A single count supports this clone. CDR3 nucleotides: TGTGCCAGCAGCCCAGGATCAGAGACCCAGTACTTC. It encodes CASSPGSETQYF. The chain carries TRBV7-9 and TRBJ2-5; D gene unclear. This CDR3 has 12 residues. Germline V gene lookup returns CDR1 SEHNR and CDR2 FQNEAQ (reference sequence). Trimming took off 5 bases at V and 4 bases at J, with 8 bases between the two ends.

The chain uses TRBV19 and TRBJ2-3, with a possible D match to TRBD1 (5 bases). Between the trimmed V and J ends, which lost 5 bases and 1 base, there was a span of 22 bases. The CDR3 runs 18 residues. Germline values: CDR1 LNHDA, CDR2 SQIVND (reference sequence). CDR3 sequence: CASSFRAAGLSGTDTQYF. CDR3 in DNA: TGTGCCAGTAGTTTTCGGGCCGCAGGGCTTTCCGGCACAGATACGCAGTATTTT.

The rearrangement joins TRBV27 to TRBJ2-3; the D is unclear. This CDR3 region has 13 residues. V lost 0 bases and J lost 2, with 3 bases in between. The germline gives CDR1 MNHEY, CDR2 SMNVEV (reference sequence). The CDR3 nucleotides are TGTGCCAGCAGTTTATCCTTCACAGATACGCAGTATTTT. This translates into CASSLSFTDTQYF.

This CDR3 reads CASRRTSGGANEQFF. The CDR3 DNA is TGTGCCAGCAGGCGTACTAGCGGGGGGGCCAATGAGCAGTTCTTC. J is TRBJ2-1 and V is TRBV2; 13 bases fit TRBD2. Germline V lookup: CDR1 SNHLY, CDR2 FYNNEI. This CDR3 is built from 15 residues. J was trimmed by 6 bases and V by 6 bases; bases with no gene match: 5.

This clone was seen a few times. The chain employs TRBV19 and TRBJ2-1; 11 nucleotides align to TRBD2. V lost 3 bases and J lost 3; bases outside the gene matches: 4. The CDR3 runs 16 residues. Germline V CDR1 and CDR2: LNHDA, SQIVND (reference sequence). The CDR3 protein is CASSMIAGGFYNEQFF. The CDR3 DNA is TGTGCCAGTAGTATGATAGCGGGAGGGTTCTACAATGAGCAGTTCTTC.